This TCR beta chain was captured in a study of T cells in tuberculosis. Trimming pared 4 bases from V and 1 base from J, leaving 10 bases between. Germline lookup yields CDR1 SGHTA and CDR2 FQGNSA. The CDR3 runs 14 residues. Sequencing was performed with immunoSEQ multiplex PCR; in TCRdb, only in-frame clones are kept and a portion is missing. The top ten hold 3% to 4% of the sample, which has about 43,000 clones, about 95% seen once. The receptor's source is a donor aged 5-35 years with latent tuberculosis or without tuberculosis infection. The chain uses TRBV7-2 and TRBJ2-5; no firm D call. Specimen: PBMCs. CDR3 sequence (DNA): TGTGCCAGCAGCTCCCGGAGACTCCAAGAGACCCAGTACTTC. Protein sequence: CASSSRRLQETQYF.